What follows are 4 T cell receptor beta chains derived from one specimen sequenced in a study of T cell responses to AZD1222 COVID-19 vaccine (dated by TCRdb to the early 2020s). The receptor library was made with the immunoSEQ multiplex PCR assay. Not all clones reach the TCRdb copy of this immuneACCESS table, which keeps in-frame sequences only. Checked studies attribute under half of the gap to unresolved V genes and leave the rest unexplained. This sample lists tens of thousands of clones; approximately 89% were detected once. The ten largest make up 9% to 10% of the sample. Per the publication, the time point label means: about 28 days (+/-7) after the second vaccine dose. The sample's treatment or condition label is to be understood as: meningococcal conjugate vaccine given as trial control. The input for sequencing was peripheral blood, taken 28 days after the second dose of the MenACWY control vaccine. Receptors originate from an adult who received the MenACWY meningococcal vaccine as a control.

This chain connects TRBV3-1 (or the pseudogene TRBV3-2) to TRBJ1-6; maybe TRBD1 (6 bases). The CDR3 is 19 amino acids. The germline V and J ends were trimmed by 0 bases and 5 bases, with 20 bases remaining between them. Germline V gene sequence: CDR1 LGHDT, CDR2 YNNKEL (reference sequence). The CDR3 loop reads CASSQDGVGAGKNNSPLHF. DNA of the CDR3: TGTGCCAGCAGCCAAGACGGGGTGGGGGCAGGCAAAAATAATTCACCCCTCCACTTT.

The chain uses TRBV11-2 and TRBJ1-2, with no clear D. Trimming stripped 5 bases from V and 2 bases from J, with 9 bases between. This CDR3 contains 13 residues. Germline V gene sequence: CDR1 SGHAT, CDR2 FQNNGV. The CDR3 DNA sequence: TGTGCCAGCAGCCCAGCACAAAACTATGGCTACACCTTC. Residues: CASSPAQNYGYTF.

The table lists this clone with a count of one. The V gene is TRBV3-1 (or the pseudogene TRBV3-2), the J gene TRBJ1-1; D gene ambiguous. V was clipped by 4 bases and J by 1 base, with 7 bases between them. CDR3 size: 13 residues. CDR1 and CDR2 from the germline V gene are LGHDT and YNNKEL (reference sequence). CDR3 bases: TGTGCCAGCAGCCCTGGACGGAACACTGAAGCTTTCTTT. Amino acid sequence: CASSPGRNTEAFF.

This chain links TRBV19 with TRBJ2-2; 9 bases map to TRBD1. The V and J ends lost 2 bases and 0 bases, in that order; junction bases with no gene match: 1. This CDR3 region has 16 residues. From germline, CDR1 is LNHDA and CDR2 SQIVND (reference sequence). The CDR3, as DNA: TGTGCCAGTAGTATACGACAGGGGGCGAACACCGGGGAGCTGTTTTTT. It encodes CASSIRQGANTGELFF. Combining the CDR3 with reference TRBV19 and TRBJ2-2 gives the whole variable domain DGGITQSPKYLFRKEGQNVTLSCEQNLNHDAMYWYRQDPGQGLRLIYYSQIVNDFQKGDIAEGYSVSREKKESFPLTVTSAQKNPTAFYLCASSIRQGANTGELFFGEGSRLTVL.